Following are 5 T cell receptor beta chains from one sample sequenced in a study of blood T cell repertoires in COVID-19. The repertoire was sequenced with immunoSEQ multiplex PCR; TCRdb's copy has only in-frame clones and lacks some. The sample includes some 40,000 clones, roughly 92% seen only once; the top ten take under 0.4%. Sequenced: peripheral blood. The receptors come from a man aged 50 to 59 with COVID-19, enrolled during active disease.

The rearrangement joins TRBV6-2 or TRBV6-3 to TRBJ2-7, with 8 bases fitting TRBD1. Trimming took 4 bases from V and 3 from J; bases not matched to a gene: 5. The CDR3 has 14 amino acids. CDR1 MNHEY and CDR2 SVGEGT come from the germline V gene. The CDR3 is CASSLDREGYEQYF. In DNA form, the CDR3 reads TGTGCCAGCAGTTTGGACAGGGAAGGCTACGAGCAGTACTTC.

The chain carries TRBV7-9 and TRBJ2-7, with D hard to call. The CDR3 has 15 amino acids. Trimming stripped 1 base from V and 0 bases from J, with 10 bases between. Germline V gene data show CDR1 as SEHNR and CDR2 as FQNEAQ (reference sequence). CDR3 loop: CASSLGLRSSYEQYF. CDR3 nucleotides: TGTGCCAGCAGCTTAGGGCTGAGGAGCTCCTACGAGCAGTACTTC.

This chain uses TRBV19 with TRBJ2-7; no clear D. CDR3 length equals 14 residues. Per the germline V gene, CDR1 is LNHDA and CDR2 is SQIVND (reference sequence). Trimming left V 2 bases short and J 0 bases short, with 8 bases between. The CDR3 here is CASSINRVSYEQYF. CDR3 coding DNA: TGTGCCAGTAGTATAAACCGGGTCTCCTACGAGCAGTACTTC.

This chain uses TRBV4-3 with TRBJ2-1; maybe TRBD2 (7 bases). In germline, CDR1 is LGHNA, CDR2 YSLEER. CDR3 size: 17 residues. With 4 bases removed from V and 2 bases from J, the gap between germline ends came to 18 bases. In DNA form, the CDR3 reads TGCGCCAGCAGCCCCATGGGAGGGCCAGGGGCCTACAATGAGCAGTTCTTC. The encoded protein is CASSPMGGPGAYNEQFF.

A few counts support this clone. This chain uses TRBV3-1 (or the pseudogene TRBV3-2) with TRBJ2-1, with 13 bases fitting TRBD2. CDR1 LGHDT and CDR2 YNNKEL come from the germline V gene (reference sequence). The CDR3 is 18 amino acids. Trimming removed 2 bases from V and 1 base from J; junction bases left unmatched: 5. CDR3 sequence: CASSQSWTSGSSYNEQFF. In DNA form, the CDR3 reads TGTGCCAGCAGCCAATCCTGGACTAGCGGGAGTTCCTACAATGAGCAGTTCTTC.